These 12 T cell receptor beta chains were all obtained from the same sample, sequenced in a study of T cells in Graves' hyperthyroidism and ophthalmopathy. The TCR beta CDR3 regions underwent amplification using RNA transcripts as the source. RT-PCR in the first round (using the HTBI primer set) targeted the TCR CDR3. TCRdb reprocessed the multiplex PCR reads via MiXCR and lists one record per CDR3 protein. Among approximately 400,000 distinct CDR3 sequences listed, about an eighth were seen once. The sequencing sample was made of blood. Every receptor here comes from a man aged 45 to 65 with Graves' ophthalmopathy.

Written as DNA, the CDR3 is TGTGCCACCAGTGATCCGATCCGTAAACAGGGGGAGGGAGATACGCAGTATTTT. It codes for CATSDPIRKQGEGDTQYF. V is TRBV24-1 and J is TRBJ2-3; D perhaps matches TRBD1 (8 bases). V was clipped by 3 bases and J by 5 bases, with 23 bases between them. This CDR3 contains 18 residues. Germline CDR1 and CDR2: KGHDR and SFDVKD.

This clonotype was seen many times. The chain has TRBV5-1 and TRBJ2-7, with 9 bases aligning to TRBD1. Germline CDR1 SGHRS, CDR2 YFSETQ. The CDR3 covers 17 residues. Trimming at V came to 3 bases and at J to 6 bases, leaving 16 bases not matched to a gene. CDR3 amino acids: CASSSGHGGQGVFEQYF. The CDR3 nucleotides are TGCGCCAGCAGCTCAGGACATGGGGGACAGGGAGTTTTCGAGCAGTACTTC.

This clonotype was recorded a few times. The rearrangement uses TRBV18 and TRBJ1-4, with D perhaps matching TRBD1 (6 bases). The CDR3 has 16 residues. Per the germline V gene, CDR1 is KGHSH and CDR2 is LQKENI. Trimming shortened V by 6 bases and J by 5 bases, and 19 bases separated the two germline ends. CDR3 sequence (DNA): TGTGCCAGCTCCCTGGGACTGGGACAAGGGAATGAAAAACTGTTTTTT. Protein sequence: CASSLGLGQGNEKLFF.

This clonotype was detected a few times. The gene calls are TRBV2 and TRBJ2-1; no clear D gene. In germline, CDR1 is SNHLY, CDR2 FYNNEI. V dropped 10 bases and J dropped 6 bases, with 19 bases sitting between them. The CDR3 runs to 14 residues. The CDR3 is CATRITGVSNEQFF. Written as DNA, the CDR3 is TGTGCCACACGGATTACTGGAGTTTCCAATGAGCAGTTCTTC.

There are many counts of this clonotype. This sequence joins TRBV7-8 and TRBJ2-7, with D hard to call. Trimming left V 0 bases short and J 3 bases short, with 9 bases between. Germline CDR1 is SGHVS and CDR2 is FQNEAQ. The CDR3 is 14 amino acids. CDR3 loop: CASSLADALYEQYF. The CDR3 DNA sequence: TGTGCCAGCAGCTTAGCGGATGCCCTCTACGAGCAGTACTTC. Using reference TRBV7-8 and TRBJ2-7 for the parts outside the CDR3, the full variable domain is GAGVSQSPRYKVAKRGQDVALRCDPISGHVSLFWYQQALGQGPEFLTYFQNEAQLDKSGLPSDRFFAERPEGSVSTLKIQRTQQEDSAVYLCASSLADALYEQYFGPGTRLTVT.

This clonotype was counted at least ten times. Relative to the germline gene, one junction end is altered; a read error may explain this. The V gene is TRBV7-9, the J gene TRBJ2-7; TRBD2 might be the D (6 bases). The CDR3 spans 16 residues. The V gene's germline CDR1 is SEHNR and CDR2 FQNEAQ (reference sequence). CDR3 protein: CASSLASRQGSYEQYF. The CDR3 DNA follows: TGTGCCAGCAGCCTAGCGTCCAGGCAAGGCTCCTACGAGCAGTACTTC.

The table lists this clonotype with a count of one. This sequence may be a read error, since a much larger clone differs from it by one base. V usage is TRBV28 and J usage is TRBJ2-1, with 7 positions matching TRBD2. The germline V gene has CDR1 MDHEN and CDR2 SYDVKM. J gave up 0 bases and V 7 bases, and 3 bases lay outside the gene matches. The CDR3 has 14 residues. The CDR3 region is CASKAGVSYNEQFF. The CDR3 region has the DNA TGTGCCAGCAAGGCGGGGGTCTCCTACAATGAGCAGTTCTTC.

In this sample, this clonotype turned up a few times. V gene TRBV15 combines with J gene TRBJ1-1, with 7 positions matching TRBD1. J gave up 11 bases and V 5 bases, and 5 bases lay outside the gene matches. Germline V CDR1 and CDR2: LNHNV, YYDKDF (reference sequence). The CDR3 runs 11 residues. The CDR3, as DNA: TGTGCCACCAGCCAGGGGGTTAGGGCTTTCTTT. This translates into CATSQGVRAFF.

J is TRBJ1-5 and V is TRBV6-1, with 7 bases that match TRBD1. This CDR3 is 14 amino acids long. CDR1 and CDR2 from the germline V gene are MNHNS and SASEGT. Trimming cost V 6 bases and J 2 bases; bases outside gene matches: 4. The CDR3 nucleotides read TGTGCCAGCAGGAGGGGGCCGGGCAATCAGCCCCAGCATTTT. It specifies CASRRGPGNQPQHF.

This clonotype has a handful of counts. The J gene is TRBJ2-1, the V gene TRBV27; no firm D call. This CDR3 has 14 residues. Germline loops: CDR1 MNHEY, CDR2 SMNVEV (reference sequence). V was cut by 3 bases and J by 3 bases, with 9 bases left in between. The CDR3 DNA follows: TGTGCCAGCAGTTTGGCGCGTTACTACAATGAGCAGTTCTTC. This encodes CASSLARYYNEQFF.

This clonotype was recorded many times. The V call is TRBV5-6, the J call TRBJ2-7; D ambiguous. The CDR3 contains 14 residues. Germline V gene lookup returns CDR1 SGHDT and CDR2 YYEEEE. Trimming took off 0 bases at V and 2 bases at J, with 9 bases between the two ends. The CDR3 sequence is CASSLGHGTYEQYF. The DNA of the CDR3 is TGTGCCAGCAGCTTGGGACACGGAACCTACGAGCAGTACTTC. Complete variable domain (other parts from reference TRBV5-6 and TRBJ2-7): DAGVTQSPTHLIKTRGQQVTLRCSPKSGHDTVSWYQQALGQGPQFIFQYYEEEERQRGNFPDRFSGHQFPNYSSELNVNALLLGDSALYLCASSLGHGTYEQYFGPGTRLTVT.

Many counts were recorded for this clonotype. The chain has TRBV3-1 and TRBJ2-2; maybe TRBD1 (7 bases). CDR3 length: 15 amino acids. Germline CDR1 LGHDT, CDR2 YNNKEL (reference sequence). V was trimmed by 3 bases and J by 6 bases, leaving 14 bases between them. CDR3 loop: CASSQGGTEPGELFF. The CDR3, as DNA: TGTGCCAGCAGCCAGGGCGGGACAGAGCCCGGGGAGCTGTTTTTT.